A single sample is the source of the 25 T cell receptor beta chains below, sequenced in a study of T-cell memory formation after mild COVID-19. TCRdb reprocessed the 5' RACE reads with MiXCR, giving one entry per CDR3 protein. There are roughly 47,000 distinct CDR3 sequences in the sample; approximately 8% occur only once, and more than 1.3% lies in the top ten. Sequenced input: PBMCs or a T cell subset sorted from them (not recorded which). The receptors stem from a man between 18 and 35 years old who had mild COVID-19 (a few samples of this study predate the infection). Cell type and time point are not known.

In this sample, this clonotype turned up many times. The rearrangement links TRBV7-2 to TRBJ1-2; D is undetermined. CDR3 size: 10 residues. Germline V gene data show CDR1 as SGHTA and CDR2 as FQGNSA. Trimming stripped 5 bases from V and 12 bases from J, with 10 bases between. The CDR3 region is CASSLPANTF. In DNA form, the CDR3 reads TGTGCCAGCAGCCTCCCGGCTAACACCTTC.

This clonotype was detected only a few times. The CDR3 protein is CASSPRIETQYF. The CDR3 DNA is TGTGCCAGCAGTCCCCGGATAGAGACCCAGTACTTC. The V call is TRBV2, the J call TRBJ2-5, with unresolved D. CDR3 length equals 12 residues. V dropped 5 bases and J dropped 4 bases, with 8 bases sitting between them. CDR1 is SNHLY and CDR2 is FYNNEI in the germline V gene.

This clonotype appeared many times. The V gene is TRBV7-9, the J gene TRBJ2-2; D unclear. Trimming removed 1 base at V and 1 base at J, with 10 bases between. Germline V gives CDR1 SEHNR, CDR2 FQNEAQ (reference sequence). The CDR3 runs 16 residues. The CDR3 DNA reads TGTGCCAGCAGCTTAGACGGTCCGAAGAACACCGGGGAGCTGTTTTTT. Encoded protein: CASSLDGPKNTGELFF.

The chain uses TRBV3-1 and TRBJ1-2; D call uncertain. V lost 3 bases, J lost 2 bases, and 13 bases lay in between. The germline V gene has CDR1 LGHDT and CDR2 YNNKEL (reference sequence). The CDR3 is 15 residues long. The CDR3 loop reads CASSQVWPGNYGYTF. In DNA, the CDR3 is TGTGCCAGCAGCCAGGTTTGGCCAGGCAACTATGGCTACACCTTC.

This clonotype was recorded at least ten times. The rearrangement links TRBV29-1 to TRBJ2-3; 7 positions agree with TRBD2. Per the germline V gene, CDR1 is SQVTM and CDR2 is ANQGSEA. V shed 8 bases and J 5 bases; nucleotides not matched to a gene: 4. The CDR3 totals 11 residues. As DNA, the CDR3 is TGCAGCTCCCCGGGGGGAGATACGCAGTATTTT. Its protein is CSSPGGDTQYF.

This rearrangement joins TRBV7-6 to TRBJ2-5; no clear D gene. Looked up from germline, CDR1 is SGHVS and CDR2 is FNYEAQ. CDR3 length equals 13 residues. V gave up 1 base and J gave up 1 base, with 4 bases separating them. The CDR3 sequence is CASSLGTQETQYF. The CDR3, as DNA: TGTGCCAGCAGCTTAGGCACCCAAGAGACCCAGTACTTC. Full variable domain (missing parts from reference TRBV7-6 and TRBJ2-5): GAGVSQSPRYKVTKRGQDVALRCDPISGHVSLYWYRQALGQGPEFLTYFNYEAQQDKSGLPNDRFSAERPEGSISTLTIQRTEQRDSAMYRCASSLGTQETQYFGPGTRLLVL.

CDR3 DNA: TGCGCCAGCAGCTTTACAGGGATCGACTATGGCTACACCTTC. Translated: CASSFTGIDYGYTF. V gene TRBV5-1 combines with J gene TRBJ1-2; maybe TRBD1 (6 bases). The length of the CDR3 is 14 residues. Per germline, CDR1 SGHRS and CDR2 YFSETQ. Trimming removed 2 bases from V and 3 bases from J, with 11 bases in between.

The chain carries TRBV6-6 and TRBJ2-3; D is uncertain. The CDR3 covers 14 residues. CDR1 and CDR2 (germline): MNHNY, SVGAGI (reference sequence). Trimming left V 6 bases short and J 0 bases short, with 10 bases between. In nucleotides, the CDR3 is TGTGCCAGCAGCCAGACTCTTAGCACAGATACGCAGTATTTT. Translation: CASSQTLSTDTQYF.

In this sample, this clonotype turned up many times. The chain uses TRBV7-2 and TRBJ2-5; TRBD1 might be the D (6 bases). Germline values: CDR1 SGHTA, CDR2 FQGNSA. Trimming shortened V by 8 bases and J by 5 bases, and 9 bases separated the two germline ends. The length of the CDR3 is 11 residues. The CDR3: CASLRGETQYF. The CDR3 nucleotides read TGTGCCAGCCTGAGGGGGGAGACCCAGTACTTC.

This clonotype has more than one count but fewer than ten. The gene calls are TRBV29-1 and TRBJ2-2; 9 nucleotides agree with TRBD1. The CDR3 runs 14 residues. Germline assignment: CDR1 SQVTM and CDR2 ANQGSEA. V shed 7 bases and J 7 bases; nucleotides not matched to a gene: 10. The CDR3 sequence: CSARRDRASGELFF. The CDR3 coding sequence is TGCAGCGCTCGGCGGGACAGGGCTAGCGGGGAGCTGTTTTTT.

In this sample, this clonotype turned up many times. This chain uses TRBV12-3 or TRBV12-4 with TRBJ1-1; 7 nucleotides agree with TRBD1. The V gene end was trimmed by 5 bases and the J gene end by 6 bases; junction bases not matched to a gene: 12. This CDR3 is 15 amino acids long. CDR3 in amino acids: CASSTSRGLMAEAFF. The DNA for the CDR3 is TGTGCCAGCAGTACCAGTAGGGGGCTGATGGCTGAAGCTTTCTTT.

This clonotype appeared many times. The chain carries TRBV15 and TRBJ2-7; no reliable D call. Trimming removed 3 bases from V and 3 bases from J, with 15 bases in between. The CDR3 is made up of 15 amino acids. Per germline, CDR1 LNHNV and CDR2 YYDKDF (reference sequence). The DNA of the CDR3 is TGTGCCACCAGCAGGGAAAGGACGGCGGACTACGAGCAGTACTTC. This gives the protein CATSRERTADYEQYF.

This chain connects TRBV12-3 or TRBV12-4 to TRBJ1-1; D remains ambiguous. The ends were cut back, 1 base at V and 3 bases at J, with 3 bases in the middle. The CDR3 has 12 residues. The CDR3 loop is CASSLVHTEAFF. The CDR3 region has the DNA TGTGCCAGCAGTTTAGTCCACACTGAAGCTTTCTTT.

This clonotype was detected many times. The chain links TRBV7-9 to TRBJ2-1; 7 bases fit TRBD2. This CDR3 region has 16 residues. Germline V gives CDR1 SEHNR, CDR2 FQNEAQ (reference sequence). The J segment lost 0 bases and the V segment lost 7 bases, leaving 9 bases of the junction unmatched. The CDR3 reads CASITQRGSSYNEQFF. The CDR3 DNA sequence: TGTGCCAGCATCACACAGCGGGGAAGCTCCTACAATGAGCAGTTCTTC. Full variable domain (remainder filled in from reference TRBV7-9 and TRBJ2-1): DTGVSQNPRHKITKRGQNVTFRCDPISEHNRLYWYRQTLGQGPEFLTYFQNEAQLEKSRLLSDRFSAERPKGSFSTLEIQRTEQGDSAMYLCASITQRGSSYNEQFFGPGTRLTVL.

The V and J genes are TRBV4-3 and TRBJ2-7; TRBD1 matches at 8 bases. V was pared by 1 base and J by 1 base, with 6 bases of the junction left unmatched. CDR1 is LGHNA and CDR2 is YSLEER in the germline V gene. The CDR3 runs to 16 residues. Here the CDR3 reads CASSQGRRTGSYEQYV. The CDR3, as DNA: TGCGCCAGCAGCCAAGGTCGTCGGACAGGGTCCTACGAGCAGTACGTC.

CDR3 in amino acids: CASSLQGRSGANVLTF. CDR3 nucleotide sequence: TGTGCCAGCAGCTTGCAGGGAAGGTCTGGGGCCAACGTCCTGACTTTC. This rearrangement joins TRBV7-2 to TRBJ2-6; TRBD1 is a possible D gene (5 bases). Germline values: CDR1 SGHTA, CDR2 FQGNSA. V lost 3 bases and J lost 1, with 10 bases in between. CDR3 length: 16 residues.

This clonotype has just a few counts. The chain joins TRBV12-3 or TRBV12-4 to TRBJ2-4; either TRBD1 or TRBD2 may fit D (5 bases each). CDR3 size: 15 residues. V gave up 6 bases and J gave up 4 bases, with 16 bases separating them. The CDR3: CASRPTGRPKNIQYF. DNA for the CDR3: TGTGCCAGCAGACCGACGGGGCGACCTAAAAACATTCAGTACTTC.

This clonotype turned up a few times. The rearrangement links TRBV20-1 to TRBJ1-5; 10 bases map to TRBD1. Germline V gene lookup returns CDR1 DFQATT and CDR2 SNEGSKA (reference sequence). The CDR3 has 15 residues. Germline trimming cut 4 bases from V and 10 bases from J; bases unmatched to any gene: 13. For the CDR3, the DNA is TGCAGTGCTATACCACCACCCGGACAGGGGGGACCCCAGCATTTT. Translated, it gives CSAIPPPGQGGPQHF.

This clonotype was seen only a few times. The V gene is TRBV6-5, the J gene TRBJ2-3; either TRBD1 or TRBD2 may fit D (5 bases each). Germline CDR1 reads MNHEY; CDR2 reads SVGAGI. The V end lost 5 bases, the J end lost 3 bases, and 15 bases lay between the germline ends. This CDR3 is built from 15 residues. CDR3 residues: CASSTTGRTTDTQYF. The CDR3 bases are TGTGCCAGCAGTACTACGGGACGGACGACAGATACGCAGTATTTT.

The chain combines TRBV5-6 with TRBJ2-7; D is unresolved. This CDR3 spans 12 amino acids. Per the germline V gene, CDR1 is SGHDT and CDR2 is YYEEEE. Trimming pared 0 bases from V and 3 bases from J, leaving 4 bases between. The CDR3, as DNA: TGTGCCAGCAGCTTGGTCAGCTACGAGCAGTACTTC. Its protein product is CASSLVSYEQYF. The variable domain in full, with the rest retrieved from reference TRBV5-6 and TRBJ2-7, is DAGVTQSPTHLIKTRGQQVTLRCSPKSGHDTVSWYQQALGQGPQFIFQYYEEEERQRGNFPDRFSGHQFPNYSSELNVNALLLGDSALYLCASSLVSYEQYFGPGTRLTVT.

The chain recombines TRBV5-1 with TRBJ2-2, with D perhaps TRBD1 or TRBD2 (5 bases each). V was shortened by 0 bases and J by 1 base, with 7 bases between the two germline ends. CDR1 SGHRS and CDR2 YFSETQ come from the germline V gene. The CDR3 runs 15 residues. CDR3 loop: CASSLDGGNTGELFF. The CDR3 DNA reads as TGCGCCAGCAGCTTGGATGGGGGGAACACCGGGGAGCTGTTTTTT. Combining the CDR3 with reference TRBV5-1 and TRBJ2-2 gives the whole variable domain KAGVTQTPRYLIKTRGQQVTLSCSPISGHRSVSWYQQTPGQGLQFLFEYFSETQRNKGNFPGRFSGRQFSNSRSEMNVSTLELGDSALYLCASSLDGGNTGELFFGEGSRLTVL.

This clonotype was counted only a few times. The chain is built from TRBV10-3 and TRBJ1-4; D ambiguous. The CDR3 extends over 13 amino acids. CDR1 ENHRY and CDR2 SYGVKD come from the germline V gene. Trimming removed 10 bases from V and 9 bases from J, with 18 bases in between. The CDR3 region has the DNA TGTGCCACCAGCCGGGATATCCTTCAAAAACTGTTTTTT. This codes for CATSRDILQKLFF.

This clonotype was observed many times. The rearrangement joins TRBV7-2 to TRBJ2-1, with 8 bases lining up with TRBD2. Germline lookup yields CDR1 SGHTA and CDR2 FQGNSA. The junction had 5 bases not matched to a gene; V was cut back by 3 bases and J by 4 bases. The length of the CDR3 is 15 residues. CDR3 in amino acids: CASSLGAGVYNEQFF. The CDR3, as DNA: TGTGCCAGCAGCTTGGGAGCGGGGGTGTACAATGAGCAGTTCTTC.

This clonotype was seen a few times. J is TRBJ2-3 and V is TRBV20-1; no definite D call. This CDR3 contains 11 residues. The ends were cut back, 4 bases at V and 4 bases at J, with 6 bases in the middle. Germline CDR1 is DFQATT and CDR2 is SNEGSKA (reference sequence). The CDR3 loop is CSATRSDTQYF. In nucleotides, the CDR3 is TGCAGTGCTACCAGGTCAGATACGCAGTATTTT.

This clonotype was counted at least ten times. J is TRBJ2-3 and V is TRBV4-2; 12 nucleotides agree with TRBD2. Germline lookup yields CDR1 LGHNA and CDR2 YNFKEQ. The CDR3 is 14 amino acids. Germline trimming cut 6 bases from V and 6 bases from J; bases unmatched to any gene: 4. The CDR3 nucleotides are TGTGCCAGCAGTCGGACTAGCGGGGCTGATACGCAGTATTTT. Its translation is CASSRTSGADTQYF.